This T cell receptor beta chain was observed in a study of OX40 agonist ivuxolimab in advanced cancers. The CDR3 is 16 amino acids. Germline V gene lookup returns CDR1 SGHTA and CDR2 FQGNSA. V gave up 2 bases and J gave up 0 bases, with 13 bases separating them. Notes on this clone: Its antigen is not known.

The assay was immunoSEQ multiplex PCR, and TCRdb's table has in-frame clones only and misses some. The repertoire consists of 90,000 to 100,000 clones, with roughly 89% occurring once and the leading ten covering 0.3% to 0.4%. The study's findings and limits: Researchers did not determine the expanded peripheral T cells' antigen specificity.

This clonotype originated in an adult with an advanced solid tumor such as melanoma, head and neck, liver or kidney cancer. Specimen: CD4+ or CD8+ T cells sorted from blood, collected in a trial of the OX40 agonist ivuxolimab. The chain links TRBV7-2 to TRBJ1-1, with D possibly TRBD1 on 5 matching bases. The CDR3 DNA is TGTGCCAGCAGCTTATCTTCGGACACCTTGAACACTGAAGCTTTCTTT. Translating gives CASSLSSDTLNTEAFF.